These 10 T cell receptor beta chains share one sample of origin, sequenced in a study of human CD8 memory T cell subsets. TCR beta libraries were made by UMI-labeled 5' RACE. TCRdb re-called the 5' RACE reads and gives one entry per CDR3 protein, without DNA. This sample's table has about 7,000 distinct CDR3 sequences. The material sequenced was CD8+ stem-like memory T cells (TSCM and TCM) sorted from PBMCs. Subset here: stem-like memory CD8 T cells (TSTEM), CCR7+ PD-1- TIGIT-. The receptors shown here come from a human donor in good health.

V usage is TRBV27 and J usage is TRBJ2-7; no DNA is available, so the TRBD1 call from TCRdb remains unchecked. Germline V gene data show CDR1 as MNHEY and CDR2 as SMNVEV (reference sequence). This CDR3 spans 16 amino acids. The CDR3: CASSPYPGTGGYEQYF.

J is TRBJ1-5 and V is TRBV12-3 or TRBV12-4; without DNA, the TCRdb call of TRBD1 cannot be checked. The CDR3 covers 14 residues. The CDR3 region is CASSLEDRGQPQHF.

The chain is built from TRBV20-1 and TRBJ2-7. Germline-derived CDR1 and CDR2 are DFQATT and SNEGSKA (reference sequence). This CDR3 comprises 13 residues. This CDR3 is CSARDLETYEQYF.

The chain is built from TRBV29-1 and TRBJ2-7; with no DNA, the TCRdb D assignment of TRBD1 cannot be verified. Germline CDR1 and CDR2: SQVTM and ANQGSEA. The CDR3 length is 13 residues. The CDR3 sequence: CSVTSRANYEQYF.

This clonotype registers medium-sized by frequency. CDR3 sequence: CSGGHPKGAFF. This chain links TRBV29-1 with TRBJ1-1; lacking DNA, the TRBD1 call made by TCRdb goes unchecked. This CDR3 has 11 amino acids. Germline values: CDR1 SQVTM, CDR2 ANQGSEA. The variable domain in full, completed from reference TRBV29-1 and TRBJ1-1, reads SAVISQKPSRDICQRGTSLTIQCQVDSQVTMMFWYRQQPGQSLTLIATANQGSEATYESGFVIDKFPISRPNLTFSTLTVSNMSPEDSSIYLCSGGHPKGAFFGQGTRLTVV.

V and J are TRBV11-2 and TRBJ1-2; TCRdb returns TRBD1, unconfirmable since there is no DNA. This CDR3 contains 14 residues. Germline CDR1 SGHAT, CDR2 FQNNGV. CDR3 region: CASSFEAGQGGYTF.

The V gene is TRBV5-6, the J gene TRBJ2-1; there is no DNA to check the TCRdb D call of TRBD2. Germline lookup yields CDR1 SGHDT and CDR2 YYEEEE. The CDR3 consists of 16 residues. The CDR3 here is CASSSGLAGLGNEQFF.

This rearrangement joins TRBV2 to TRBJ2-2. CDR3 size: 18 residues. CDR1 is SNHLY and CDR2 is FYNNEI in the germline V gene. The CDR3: CASSEHGRFGGNTGELFF.

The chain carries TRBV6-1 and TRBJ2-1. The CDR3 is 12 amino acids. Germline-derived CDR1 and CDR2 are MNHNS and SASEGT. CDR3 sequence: CASSRMENEQFF.

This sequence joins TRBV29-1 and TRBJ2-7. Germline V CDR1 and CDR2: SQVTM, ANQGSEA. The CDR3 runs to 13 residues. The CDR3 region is CSVTSPETYEQYF.